This T cell receptor beta chain was recorded in a study of PD-1 blockade in classical Hodgkin lymphoma. Looking at the study overall: Every 2 weeks, patients had 3 mg/kg nivolumab intravenously. Study-level results: In newly diagnosed patients, baseline TCR diversity was reportedly below that of healthy donors. Newly diagnosed and completely responding patients shared comparable baseline diversity. A significant rise in TCR diversity by C4D1 was seen for CD4+ but not CD8+ cells.

Sequencing used immunoSEQ multiplex PCR; TCRdb keeps in-frame clones, though not all of them. Counted here are tens of thousands of clones, roughly nine tenths occurring once; the ten biggest clones make up about 8.1%. This clone showed up just once. Its matching antigen is unknown. Germline CDR1 is SEHNR and CDR2 is FQNEAQ (reference sequence). V gave up 8 bases and J gave up 4 bases; unmatched junction bases: 11. This CDR3 has 16 amino acids. Described time point: cycle 4 day 1 (C4D1), after less than seven weeks of nivolumab. All trial patients relapsed after autologous stem cell transplantation. This chain uses TRBV7-9 with TRBJ2-2, with 9 bases fitting TRBD1. The source was peripheral blood mononuclear cells (PBMCs), collected before the fourth cycle of nivolumab. This sequence was found in a human donor with classical Hodgkin lymphoma. The DNA of the CDR3 is TGTGCCAGCTCAATCTCCGGGACAGGGTTCACCGGGGAGCTGTTTTTT. Its translation is CASSISGTGFTGELFF.